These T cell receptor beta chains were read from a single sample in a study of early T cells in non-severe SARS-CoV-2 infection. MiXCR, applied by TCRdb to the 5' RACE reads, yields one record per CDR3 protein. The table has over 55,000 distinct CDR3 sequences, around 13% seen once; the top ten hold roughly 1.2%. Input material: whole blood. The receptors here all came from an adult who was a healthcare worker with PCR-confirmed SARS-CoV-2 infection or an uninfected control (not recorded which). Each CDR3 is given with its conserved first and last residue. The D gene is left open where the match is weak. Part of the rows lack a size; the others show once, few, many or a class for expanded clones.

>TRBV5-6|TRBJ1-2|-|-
CASSLAGRLYGYTF
TGTGCCAGCAGCTTGGCGGGCAGGCTCTATGGCTACACCTTC
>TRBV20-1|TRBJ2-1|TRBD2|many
CSARELAGASYNEQFF
TGCAGTGCTAGAGAGCTAGCGGGGGCCTCCTACAATGAGCAGTTCTTC
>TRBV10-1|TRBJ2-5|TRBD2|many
CASSSGGSYQETQYF
TGCGCCAGCTCTAGCGGGGGGTCCTACCAAGAGACCCAGTACTTC
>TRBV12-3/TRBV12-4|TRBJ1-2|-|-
CASSGRALYGYTF
TGTGCCAGCAGTGGCAGAGCCCTTTATGGCTACACCTTC
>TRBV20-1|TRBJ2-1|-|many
CSARVYGQEGNEQFF
TGCAGTGCTAGAGTCTACGGGCAAGAGGGCAATGAGCAGTTCTTC
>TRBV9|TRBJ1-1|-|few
CASSAQNLGEAFF
TGTGCCAGCAGCGCCCAGAACTTGGGTGAAGCTTTCTTT
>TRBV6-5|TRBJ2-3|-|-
CAGRRTDTDTQYF
TGTGCCGGCAGAAGGACTGACACAGATACGCAGTATTTT
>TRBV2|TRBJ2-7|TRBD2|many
CASTLAGGYEQYF
TGTGCCAGCACTCTAGCGGGAGGGTACGAGCAGTACTTC
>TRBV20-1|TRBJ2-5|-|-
CSALKVQETQYF
TGCAGTGCCCTGAAGGTCCAAGAGACCCAGTACTTC
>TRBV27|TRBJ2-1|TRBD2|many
CASSVSGAYNEQFF
TGTGCCAGCAGTGTTAGCGGGGCCTACAATGAGCAGTTCTTC
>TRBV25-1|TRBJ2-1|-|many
CASTPQKSSYNEQFF
TGTGCCAGCACCCCACAGAAGAGCTCCTACAATGAGCAGTTCTTC
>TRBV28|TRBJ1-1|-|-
CASSFEQGNTEAFF
TGTGCCAGCAGTTTCGAACAGGGGAACACTGAAGCTTTCTTT
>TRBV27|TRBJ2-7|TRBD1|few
CASSLRGTGHYEQYF
TGTGCCAGCAGTTTAAGGGGGACAGGGCACTACGAGCAGTACTTC
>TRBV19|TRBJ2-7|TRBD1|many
CASSRDRVYEQYF
TGTGCCAGTAGCCGCGACAGGGTCTACGAGCAGTACTTC
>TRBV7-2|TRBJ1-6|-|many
CASSGRGYSPLHF
TGTGCCAGCAGCGGAAGGGGGTATTCACCCCTCCACTTT
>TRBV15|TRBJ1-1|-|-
CATSSSGGTEAFF
TGTGCCACCAGCAGCTCCGGGGGCACTGAAGCTTTCTTT
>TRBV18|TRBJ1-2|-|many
CASSPLGEANYGYTF
TGTGCCAGCTCACCACTCGGAGAGGCTAACTATGGCTACACCTTC
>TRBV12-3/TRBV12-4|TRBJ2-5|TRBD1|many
CASSGTGTQETQYF
TGTGCCAGCAGTGGGACAGGGACCCAAGAGACCCAGTACTTC
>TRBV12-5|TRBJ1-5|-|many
CASGLYNNQPQHF
TGTGCTAGTGGTCTCTATAACAATCAGCCCCAGCATTTT
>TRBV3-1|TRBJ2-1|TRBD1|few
CASSHSRDSNYNEQFF
TGTGCCAGCAGCCACTCCCGGGACAGCAACTACAATGAGCAGTTCTTC
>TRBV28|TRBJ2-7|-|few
CASHRAPASQYF
TGTGCCAGTCACAGGGCCCCTGCTTCGCAGTACTTC
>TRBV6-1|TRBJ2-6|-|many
CASSEIGYSDSSWNVLTF
TGTGCCAGCAGTGAAATTGGATACTCGGACAGCTCCTGGAACGTCCTGACTTTC
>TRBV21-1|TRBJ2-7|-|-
CASSKGSGVSYEQYF
TGTGCCAGCAGCAAGGGTAGCGGGGTTTCCTACGAGCAGTACTTC
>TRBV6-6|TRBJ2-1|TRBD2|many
CASSYTITGTSGGTYNEQFF
TGTGCCAGCAGTTACACCATTACCGGGACTAGCGGGGGGACCTACAATGAGCAGTTCTTC
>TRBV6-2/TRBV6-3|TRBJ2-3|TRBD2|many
CASTARLAEIVTDTQYF
TGTGCCAGCACCGCGAGACTAGCGGAGATCGTCACAGATACGCAGTATTTT
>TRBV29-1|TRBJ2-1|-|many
CSARHREANEQFF
TGCAGCGCCCGTCACAGGGAGGCAAATGAGCAGTTCTTC
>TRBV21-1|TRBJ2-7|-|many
CASSKVGGGYEQYF
TGTGCCAGCAGCAAAGTTGGAGGGGGCTACGAGCAGTACTTC
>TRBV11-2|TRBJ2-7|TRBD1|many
CASSIRDSRYEQYF
TGTGCCAGCAGCATCCGGGACAGTAGGTACGAGCAGTACTTC
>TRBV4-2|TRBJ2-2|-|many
CASSPGFKNTGELFF
TGTGCCAGCAGCCCGGGTTTTAAGAACACCGGGGAGCTGTTTTTT
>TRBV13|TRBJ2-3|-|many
CASSYRDGGTDTQYF
TGTGCCAGCAGCTACCGGGACGGGGGCACAGATACGCAGTATTTT
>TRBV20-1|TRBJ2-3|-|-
CSAQRQASGTDTQYF
TGCAGTGCCCAGAGACAGGCCTCTGGCACAGATACGCAGTATTTT
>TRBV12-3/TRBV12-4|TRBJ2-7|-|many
CASRGVLSSEQYF
TGTGCCAGCAGGGGAGTGCTTTCTTCCGAGCAGTACTTC
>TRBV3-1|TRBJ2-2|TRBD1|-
CASSRQGANTGELFF
TGTGCCAGCAGCAGACAGGGGGCGAACACCGGGGAGCTGTTTTTT
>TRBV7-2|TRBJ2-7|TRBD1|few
CASSPDRVNEQYF
TGTGCCAGCAGCCCGGACAGGGTAAACGAGCAGTACTTC
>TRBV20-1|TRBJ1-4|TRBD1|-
CSAGTAGGKLFF
TGCAGTGCCGGGACAGCGGGGGGAAAACTGTTTTTT
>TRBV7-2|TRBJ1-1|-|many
CASSEIWWAENTEAFF
TGTGCCAGCAGCGAGATCTGGTGGGCTGAGAACACTGAAGCTTTCTTT
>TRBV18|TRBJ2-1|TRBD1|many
CASSPNRGLNNEQFF
TGTGCCAGCTCACCCAACAGGGGGCTTAACAATGAGCAGTTCTTC
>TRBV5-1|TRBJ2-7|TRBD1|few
CASSNGLGQGAVYEQYF
TGCGCCAGCAGTAATGGTCTGGGACAGGGGGCCGTCTACGAGCAGTACTTC
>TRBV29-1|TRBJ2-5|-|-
CSVEVTWGETQYF
TGCAGCGTTGAGGTGACCTGGGGAGAGACCCAGTACTTC